This passage covers 12 T cell receptor beta chains from one sample sequenced in a study of shared T cell receptors in the human thymus (dated by TCRdb to the early 2020s). The library was produced with the immunoSEQ multiplex PCR assay. The clones in this table, taken by TCRdb from immuneACCESS, are in-frame only. Not every clone is retained; where verified, under half of the shortfall comes from an unresolved V gene, and the cause of the rest is unknown. The sample table contains 450,000 to 650,000 clones; only one count was recorded for around three quarters of them. The leading ten clones occupy 0.013% of the sample. These data were likewise used in another study, on human thymus T cells.

The sequencing input was thymocytes. All receptors derive from a boy under three years old with a congenital heart defect. Donor details come from another sample of the same person, matched by shared clones.

The V gene is TRBV7-9, the J gene TRBJ2-7; the D gene is possibly TRBD2 (6 bases). Trimming took 4 bases from V and 3 from J, leaving 10 bases between them. The CDR3 has 13 amino acids. Per the germline V gene, CDR1 is SEHNR and CDR2 is FQNEAQ (reference sequence). The CDR3 DNA follows: TGTGCCAGCAGCTCGTTGGGGGGCTACGAGCAGTACTTC. Encoded protein: CASSSLGGYEQYF.

The V gene is TRBV27, the J gene TRBJ2-7, with 7 bases aligning to TRBD2. J was trimmed by 1 base and V by 5 bases; bases with no gene match: 5. The CDR3 has 14 residues. Germline CDR1 reads MNHEY; CDR2 reads SMNVEV (reference sequence). CDR3: CASSKARESYEQYF. The CDR3 DNA sequence: TGTGCCAGCAGTAAGGCGCGGGAGTCCTACGAGCAGTACTTC.

The V and J genes are TRBV9 and TRBJ2-6, with D tentatively TRBD1 (6 bases). Trimming took 2 bases from V and 0 from J, leaving 12 bases between them. Germline-derived CDR1 and CDR2 are SGDLS and YYNGEE. This CDR3 has 17 residues. This CDR3 is CASSVDSAVSGANVLTF. CDR3 DNA sequence: TGTGCCAGCAGCGTGGACAGTGCCGTCTCTGGGGCCAACGTCCTGACTTTC.

This clone has only a few counts. The V and J genes are TRBV27 and TRBJ2-1; D may be TRBD2 (6 bases). This CDR3 has 15 residues. Trimming cost V 2 bases and J 6 bases, with 14 bases left between them. Germline CDR1 is MNHEY and CDR2 is SMNVEV (reference sequence). CDR3 in DNA: TGTGCCAGCAGTTTAAAGGGACTTGGGGGCAATGAGCAGTTCTTC. Amino acids: CASSLKGLGGNEQFF.

This chain connects TRBV7-9 to TRBJ1-2, with D perhaps TRBD1 (6 bases). Between the trimmed V and J ends, which lost 5 bases and 6 bases, there was a span of 16 bases. CDR1 is SEHNR and CDR2 is FQNEAQ in the germline V gene (reference sequence). This CDR3 region has 14 residues. In DNA, the CDR3 is TGTGCCAGCAGCCACGGCGACAGGTTGGATGGCTACACCTTC. Its protein is CASSHGDRLDGYTF.

V is TRBV28 and J is TRBJ1-2; 8 nucleotides line up with TRBD1. The CDR3 has 17 residues. The junction had 14 bases not matched to a gene; V was cut back by 5 bases and J by 3 bases. Germline V gene sequence: CDR1 MDHEN, CDR2 SYDVKM. The CDR3 spells CASSPRTGRGGDYGYTF. CDR3 nucleotides: TGTGCCAGCAGTCCTAGGACAGGGAGAGGGGGCGACTATGGCTACACCTTC.

The J gene is TRBJ2-7, the V gene TRBV18; possibly TRBD2 for D (6 bases). Trimming took 5 bases from V and 2 from J, leaving 16 bases between them. The CDR3 is 15 amino acids. Germline CDR1 is KGHSH and CDR2 is LQKENI. This CDR3 reads CASSGAGRRAYEQYF. CDR3 nucleotide sequence: TGTGCCAGCTCAGGGGCGGGACGGAGGGCCTACGAGCAGTACTTC.

The chain is built from TRBV2 and TRBJ1-4, with 8 bases identical to TRBD1. The CDR3 runs to 15 residues. Looked up from germline, CDR1 is SNHLY and CDR2 is FYNNEI. Germline trimming cut 6 bases from V and 3 bases from J; bases unmatched to any gene: 6. The CDR3 sequence: CASSSDRGANEKLFF. In nucleotides, the CDR3 is TGTGCCAGCAGCTCAGACAGGGGAGCTAATGAAAAACTGTTTTTT.

This chain connects TRBV4-2 to TRBJ2-7; 8 bases are a match to TRBD2. The CDR3 is 16 residues long. V lost 7 bases, J lost 0 bases, and 11 bases stayed unmatched. Germline V gives CDR1 LGHNA, CDR2 YNFKEQ. This CDR3 is CASTGVLSGSSYEQYF. The CDR3 DNA reads as TGTGCCAGCACCGGGGTACTCAGCGGGAGCTCCTACGAGCAGTACTTC.

The chain has TRBV2 and TRBJ2-2, with 9 bases identical to TRBD1. V was pared by 10 bases and J by 4 bases, with 4 bases of the junction left unmatched. The CDR3 totals 13 residues. Germline CDR1 is SNHLY and CDR2 is FYNNEI. The chain's CDR3 is CAIVTGGTGELFF. CDR3 sequence (DNA): TGTGCCATCGTGACAGGGGGCACCGGGGAGCTGTTTTTT.

The chain recombines TRBV6-1 with TRBJ2-2; possibly TRBD1 for D (6 bases). The germline CDR1 and CDR2 sequences are MNHNS and SASEGT. This CDR3 is built from 15 residues. V was pared by 5 bases and J by 7 bases, with 17 bases between. The CDR3 DNA reads TGTGCCAGCAGTCGGACAGTGTTCGGCTACGGGGAGCTGTTTTTT. Amino acids: CASSRTVFGYGELFF.

There are a few counts of this clone. This sequence joins TRBV18 and TRBJ2-4; D might be TRBD1 (5 bases). Trimming removed 3 bases from V and 0 bases from J, with 6 bases in between. In germline, CDR1 is KGHSH, CDR2 LQKENI. The length of the CDR3 is 14 residues. CDR3 nucleotides: TGTGCCAGCTCACCGACAGTAGCCAAAAACATTCAGTACTTC. Translating it yields CASSPTVAKNIQYF. Variable domain in full (rest from reference TRBV18 and TRBJ2-4): NAGVMQNPRHLVRRRGQEARLRCSPMKGHSHVYWYRQLPEEGLKFMVYLQKENIIDESGMPKERFSAEFPKEGPSILRIQQVVRGDSAAYFCASSPTVAKNIQYFGAGTRLSVL.